This TCR beta chain was obtained from a study of T cells after posttransplantation cyclophosphamide. The germline gives CDR1 SGHRS, CDR2 YFSETQ. The CDR3 has 15 residues. Points from the study as a whole: Donor CD8+ memory clones often dominated recipient blood repertoires at later times.

Clones were sequenced by immunoSEQ multiplex PCR, and TCRdb holds only the in-frame ones, with some missing. This sample includes some 40,000 clones with no singletons; its ten biggest clones take up about 4.2%. Regarding this clone: Antigen specificity is unknown.

Sequenced: PBMCs. The sequence derives from a woman between 50 and 59 years old in good health and a related stem cell transplant donor. The gene calls are TRBV5-1 and TRBJ2-5; 9 bases line up with TRBD1. The J call may be faulty, since TRBJ2-7 better matches the DNA end. The CDR3 is CASSYGDRESYEQYF. The CDR3 nucleotides are TGCGCCAGCAGCTACGGGGACAGGGAGAGCTACGAGCAGTACTTC.